This TCR beta chain was found in a study of shared T cell receptors in the human thymus (dated by TCRdb to the early 2020s). Context from the whole study: The study investigated the way shared, self-reactive T-cell receptor alpha chains are produced in the human thymus.

The library was obtained by the immunoSEQ multiplex PCR assay. The clones in this table, taken by TCRdb from immuneACCESS, are in-frame only. Not every clone is retained; where verified, under half of the shortfall comes from an unresolved V gene, and the cause of the rest is unknown. The sample records hundreds of thousands of clones, approximately 85% of which are singletons. In total, the top ten clones hold 0.0095% to 0.011% of the sample. CDR1 and CDR2 were assigned from the germline V gene (reference sequence) as SGHKS and YYEKEE. The V end loses 4 bases and the J end loses 4 bases, and a stretch of 12 bases separates them. The CDR3 holds 13 amino acids from the cysteine to the phenylalanine. CDR3 DNA only is kept here, 39 bases in frame from base 1. As to this clone: The antigen it binds to is not known. No much larger clone is present one base from it, and per-base qualities are unavailable.

These data were also filed under a second study, of human thymus T cells. The second study's paper adds: In Finland, the donors were immunologically healthy infants who were having open corrective cardiac surgery for congenital heart defects. Thymus tissue was obtained as surgical resects removed during corrective cardiac surgery. V and J gene segment usage appeared biased in both thymic and peripheral blood repertoires. According to the related research, thymic TCR repertoires were highly overlapping among unrelated individuals. TCR alpha and beta repertoires from seven to nine infant thymus samples and a few related peripheral blood samples were characterized in the study. Donor ages ranging from about 7 to 250 days were recorded, and about six male and two female infants were included in the cohort. After being mechanically released from the tissue, thymocytes were kept at -70 degrees C in pellets of about 8.5-30 million cells. A QIAsymphony instrument was used to extract genomic DNA from the frozen cell pellets. Using the immunoSEQ multiplex PCR assay, the TCRB and TCRAD loci were amplified from a standardized quantity of quality-controlled genomic DNA. The amplicons covered the V(D)J region and were long enough to include the CDR3 and to identify the V and J genes. Amplicon sequencing was performed on an Illumina platform through the commercial immunoSEQ service. Primer bias and sequencing errors were corrected as previously described, and TCRAD and TCRB were defined on the basis of the IMGT database. Repertoires were analysed with immunoSEQ Analyzer 3.0 and VDJTools, covering basic statistics, V/J segment usage, diversity estimates, rarefaction and pairwise overlap. Diversity was estimated with Chao1, ChaoE, Efron-Thisted, Shannon and inverse Simpson indices, and also on datasets down-sampled to the smallest sample. Repertoire overlap was assessed by strict matching of CDR3 nucleotide sequence, V gene and J gene, and clustering was done by Jaccard-based multidimensional scaling. On average, about 800,000 unique TCRB clonotypes were obtained from thymus samples, compared with about 86,000 from blood samples.

The chain couples TRBV5-5 to TRBJ2-7; a weak D assignment points to TRBD2 (6 bases agree). Material for sequencing was thymocytes. The source of this sequence is a girl under two years old with a congenital heart defect. Donor details come from another sample of the same person, matched by shared clones. The CDR3 protein sequence reads: CASSPGTLYEQYF. The base sequence is TGTGCCAGCAGCCCTGGGACTTTGTACGAGCAGTACTTC.